One and the same sample provided the 7 T cell receptor beta chains below, sequenced in a study of T cells expressing NK-cell markers. TCRdb reprocessed the 5' RACE reads and reports one entry per CDR3 protein, with no DNA. The table lists a few hundred thousand distinct CDR3 sequences. Sequencing was performed on blood T cells: a sorted CD56 or NKG2C T cell subset, CD4+ or CD8+ T cells, or bulk PBMC T cells (not recorded which). All receptors come from a man aged 18-69 years in good health.

J is TRBJ2-3 and V is TRBV30; as DNA is missing, the TRBD1 call by TCRdb cannot be tested. Per the germline V gene, CDR1 is GTSNPN and CDR2 is SVGIG (reference sequence). The length of the CDR3 is 14 residues. The CDR3 is CAWRKAGGGGTQYF. Full variable domain (missing parts from reference TRBV30 and TRBJ2-3): SQTIHQWPATLVQPVGSPLSLECTVEGTSNPNLYWYRQAAGRGLQLLFYSVGIGQISSEVPQNLSASRPQDRQFILSSKKLLLSDSGFYLCAWRKAGGGGTQYFGPGTRLTVL.

The chain couples TRBV7-6 to TRBJ2-5; TCRdb picks TRBD1, but there is no DNA to check that call. The CDR3 is made up of 16 amino acids. CDR1 and CDR2 from the germline V gene are SGHVS and FNYEAQ. The CDR3: CASSPGTGGSQETQYF. The whole variable domain, filled in from reference TRBV7-6 and TRBJ2-5, reads GAGVSQSPRYKVTKRGQDVALRCDPISGHVSLYWYRQALGQGPEFLTYFNYEAQQDKSGLPNDRFSAERPEGSISTLTIQRTEQRDSAMYRCASSPGTGGSQETQYFGPGTRLLVL.

The chain links TRBV20-1 to TRBJ2-5; the TCRdb call, TRBD1, lacks DNA for checking. The CDR3 spans 14 residues. Looked up from germline, CDR1 is DFQATT and CDR2 is SNEGSKA (reference sequence). The CDR3 loop reads CSAPPTTNQETQYF.

The V and J genes are TRBV18 and TRBJ1-5. Germline loops: CDR1 KGHSH, CDR2 LQKENI. This CDR3 comprises 14 residues. The chain's CDR3 is CASSPMGYNQPQHF.

This chain's CDR3 is CASSDGGGRGTEAFF. The chain carries TRBV6-1 and TRBJ1-1; the D call from TCRdb, TRBD1, cannot be confirmed without DNA. The germline CDR1 and CDR2 sequences are MNHNS and SASEGT. This CDR3 contains 15 residues.

The chain employs TRBV6-1 and TRBJ1-1; the D call from TCRdb, TRBD1, cannot be confirmed without DNA. Germline-derived CDR1 and CDR2 are MNHNS and SASEGT. The CDR3 is made up of 14 amino acids. The CDR3 spells CASSTLTANTEAFF.

The V gene is TRBV20-1, the J gene TRBJ2-7; TCRdb calls TRBD1, which cannot be checked without DNA. The CDR3 spans 15 residues. From germline, CDR1 is DFQATT and CDR2 SNEGSKA (reference sequence). CDR3 protein: CSARDLQGAQYEQYF.